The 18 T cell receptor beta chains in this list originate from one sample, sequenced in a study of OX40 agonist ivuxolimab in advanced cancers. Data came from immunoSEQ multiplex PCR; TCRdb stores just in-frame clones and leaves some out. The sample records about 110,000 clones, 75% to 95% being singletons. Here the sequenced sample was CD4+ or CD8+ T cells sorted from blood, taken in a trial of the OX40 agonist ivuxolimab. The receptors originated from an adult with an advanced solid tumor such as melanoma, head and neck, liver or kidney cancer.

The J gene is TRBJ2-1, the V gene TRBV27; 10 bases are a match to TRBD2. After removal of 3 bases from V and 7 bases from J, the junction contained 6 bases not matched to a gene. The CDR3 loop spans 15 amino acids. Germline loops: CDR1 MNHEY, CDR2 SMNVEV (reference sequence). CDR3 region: CASSLGAGGVNEQFF. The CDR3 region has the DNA TGTGCCAGCAGTTTGGGAGCGGGAGGGGTAAATGAGCAGTTCTTC.

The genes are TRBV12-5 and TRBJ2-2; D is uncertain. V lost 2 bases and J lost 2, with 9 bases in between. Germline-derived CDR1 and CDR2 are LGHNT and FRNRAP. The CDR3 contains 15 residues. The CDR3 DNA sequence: TGTGCTAGTGGTTTGAAACCGCCCAACACCGGGGAGCTGTTTTTT. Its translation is CASGLKPPNTGELFF.

The CDR3 region has the DNA TGTGCCAGCAGCTGGACTAGCGGGAGGACTTACAATGAGCAGTTCTTC. It translates to CASSWTSGRTYNEQFF. The rearrangement joins TRBV11-2 to TRBJ2-1, with TRBD2 matching 14 bases. Unmatched junction bases numbered 3, after V lost 4 bases and J lost 4 bases. Per the germline V gene, CDR1 is SGHAT and CDR2 is FQNNGV. This CDR3 region has 16 residues.

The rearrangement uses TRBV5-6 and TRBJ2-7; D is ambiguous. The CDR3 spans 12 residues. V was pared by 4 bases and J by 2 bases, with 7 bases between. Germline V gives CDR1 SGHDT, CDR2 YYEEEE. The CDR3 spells CASSQLAYEQYF. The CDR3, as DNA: TGTGCCAGCAGCCAACTGGCCTACGAGCAGTACTTC. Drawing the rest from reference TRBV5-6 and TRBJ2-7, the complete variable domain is DAGVTQSPTHLIKTRGQQVTLRCSPKSGHDTVSWYQQALGQGPQFIFQYYEEEERQRGNFPDRFSGHQFPNYSSELNVNALLLGDSALYLCASSQLAYEQYFGPGTRLTVT.

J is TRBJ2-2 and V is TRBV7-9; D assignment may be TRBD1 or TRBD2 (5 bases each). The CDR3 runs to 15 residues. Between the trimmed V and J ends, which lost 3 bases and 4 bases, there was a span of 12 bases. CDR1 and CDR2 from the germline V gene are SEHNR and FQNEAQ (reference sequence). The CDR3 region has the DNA TGTGCCAGCAGCTTTGGGGGTCGACGCACCGGGGAGCTGTTTTTT. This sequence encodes CASSFGGRRTGELFF.

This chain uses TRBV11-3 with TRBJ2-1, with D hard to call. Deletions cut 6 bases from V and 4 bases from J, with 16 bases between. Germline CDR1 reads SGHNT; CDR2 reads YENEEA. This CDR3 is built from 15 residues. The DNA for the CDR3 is TGTGCCAGCAGTACGACCCGACTGGGATACAATGAGCAGTTCTTC. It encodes CASSTTRLGYNEQFF.

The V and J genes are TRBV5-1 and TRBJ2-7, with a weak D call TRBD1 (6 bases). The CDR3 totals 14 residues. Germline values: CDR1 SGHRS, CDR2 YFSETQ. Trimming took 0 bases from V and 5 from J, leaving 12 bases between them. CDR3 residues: CASSLAVGTNEQYF. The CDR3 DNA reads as TGCGCCAGCAGCTTGGCCGTAGGGACAAACGAGCAGTACTTC. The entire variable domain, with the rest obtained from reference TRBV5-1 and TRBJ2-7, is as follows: KAGVTQTPRYLIKTRGQQVTLSCSPISGHRSVSWYQQTPGQGLQFLFEYFSETQRNKGNFPGRFSGRQFSNSRSEMNVSTLELGDSALYLCASSLAVGTNEQYFGPGTRLTVT.

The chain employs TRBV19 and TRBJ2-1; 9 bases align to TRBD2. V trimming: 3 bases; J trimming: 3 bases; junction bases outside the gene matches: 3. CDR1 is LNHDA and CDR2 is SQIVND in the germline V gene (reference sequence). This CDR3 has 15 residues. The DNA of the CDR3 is TGTGCCAGTAGTATGACTAGCGGCCTCTACAATGAGCAGTTCTTC. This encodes CASSMTSGLYNEQFF.

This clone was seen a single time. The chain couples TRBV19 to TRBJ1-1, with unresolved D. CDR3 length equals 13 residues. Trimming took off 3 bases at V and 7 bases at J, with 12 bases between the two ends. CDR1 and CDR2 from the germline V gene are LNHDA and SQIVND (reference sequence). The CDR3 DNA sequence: TGTGCCAGTAGTATTACGGAACCGATTGAAGCTTTCTTT. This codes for CASSITEPIEAFF.

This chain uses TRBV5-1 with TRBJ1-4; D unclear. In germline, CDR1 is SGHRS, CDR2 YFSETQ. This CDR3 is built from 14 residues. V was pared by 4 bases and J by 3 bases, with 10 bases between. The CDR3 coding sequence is TGCGCCAGCAGCGCCGGCAGGTCTAATGAAAAACTGTTTTTT. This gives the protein CASSAGRSNEKLFF.

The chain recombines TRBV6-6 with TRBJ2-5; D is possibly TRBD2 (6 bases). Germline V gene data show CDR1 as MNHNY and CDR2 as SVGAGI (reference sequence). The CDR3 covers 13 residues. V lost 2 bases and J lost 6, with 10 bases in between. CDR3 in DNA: TGTGCCAGCAGTTACCCCGCGGGACAGACCCAGTACTTC. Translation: CASSYPAGQTQYF.

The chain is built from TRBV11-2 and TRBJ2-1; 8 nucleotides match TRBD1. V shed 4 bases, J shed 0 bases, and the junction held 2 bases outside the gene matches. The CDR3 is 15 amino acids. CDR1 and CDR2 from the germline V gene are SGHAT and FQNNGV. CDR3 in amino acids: CASSSGQGSYNEQFF. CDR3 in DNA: TGTGCCAGCAGCTCAGGACAGGGCTCCTACAATGAGCAGTTCTTC.

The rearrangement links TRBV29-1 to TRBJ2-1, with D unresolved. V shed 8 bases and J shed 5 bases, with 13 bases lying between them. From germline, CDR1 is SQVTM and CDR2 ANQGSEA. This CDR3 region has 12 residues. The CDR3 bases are TGCAGCCCAGCCCGGGCCAACAATGAGCAGTTCTTC. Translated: CSPARANNEQFF.

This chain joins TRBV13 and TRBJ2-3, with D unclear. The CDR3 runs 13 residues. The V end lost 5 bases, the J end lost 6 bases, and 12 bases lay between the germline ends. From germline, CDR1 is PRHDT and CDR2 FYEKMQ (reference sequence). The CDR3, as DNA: TGTGCCAGCAGCCGACGGACCCTCGATACGCAGTATTTT. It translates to CASSRRTLDTQYF.

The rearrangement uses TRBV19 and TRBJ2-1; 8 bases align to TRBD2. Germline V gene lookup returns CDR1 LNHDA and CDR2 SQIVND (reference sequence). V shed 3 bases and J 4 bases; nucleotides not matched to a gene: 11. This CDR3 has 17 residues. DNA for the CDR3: TGTGCCAGTAGTATGGGGGCCGGGACTAGTTTTTACAATGAGCAGTTCTTC. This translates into CASSMGAGTSFYNEQFF. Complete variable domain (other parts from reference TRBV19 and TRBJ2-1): DGGITQSPKYLFRKEGQNVTLSCEQNLNHDAMYWYRQDPGQGLRLIYYSQIVNDFQKGDIAEGYSVSREKKESFPLTVTSAQKNPTAFYLCASSMGAGTSFYNEQFFGPGTRLTVL.

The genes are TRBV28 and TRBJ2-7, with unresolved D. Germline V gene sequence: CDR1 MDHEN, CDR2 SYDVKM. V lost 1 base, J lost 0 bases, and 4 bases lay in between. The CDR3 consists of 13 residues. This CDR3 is CASSLYGSYEQYF. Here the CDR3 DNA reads TGTGCCAGCAGTTTATACGGCTCCTACGAGCAGTACTTC.

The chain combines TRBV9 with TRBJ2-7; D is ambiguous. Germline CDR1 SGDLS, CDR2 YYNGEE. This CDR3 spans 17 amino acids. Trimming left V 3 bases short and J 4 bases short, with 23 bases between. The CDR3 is CASSADRGPTIGYEQYF. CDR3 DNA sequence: TGTGCCAGCAGCGCTGACCGAGGACCCACAATAGGGTACGAGCAGTACTTC. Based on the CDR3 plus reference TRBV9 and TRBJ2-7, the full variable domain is DSGVTQTPKHLITATGQRVTLRCSPRSGDLSVYWYQQSLDQGLQFLIQYYNGEERAKGNILERFSAQQFPDLHSELNLSSLELGDSALYFCASSADRGPTIGYEQYFGPGTRLTVT.

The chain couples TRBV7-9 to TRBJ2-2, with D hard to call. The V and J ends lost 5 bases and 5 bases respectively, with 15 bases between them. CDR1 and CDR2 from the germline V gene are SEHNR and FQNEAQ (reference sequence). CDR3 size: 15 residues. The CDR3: CASSPAPVDTGELFF. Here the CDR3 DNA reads TGTGCCAGCAGCCCGGCCCCCGTGGATACCGGGGAGCTGTTTTTT.